The clone carrying this T cell receptor beta chain was seen many times. Germline trimming cut 5 bases from V and 4 bases from J; bases unmatched to any gene: 21. Germline CDR1 and CDR2: SGHKS and YYEKEE (reference sequence). The CDR3 totals 19 residues. PCR was performed a second time for about 7 to 11 cycles using a sample-barcoded 5' primer and a J-beta primer mix. MiXCR, run by TCRdb on the 5' RACE reads, gives a single entry per CDR3 protein. The repertoire consists of about 640,000 distinct CDR3 sequences, with less than 35% occurring once and the leading ten covering less than 20%. The data originate from a study of blood T cells in healthy people across ages. Overall study: Template switching picked up about one barcoded beta molecule for each two T cells.

This TCR derives from an elderly woman in good health. Specimen: blood. J is TRBJ2-5 and V is TRBV5-5, with 9 nucleotides matching TRBD1. CDR3 DNA sequence: TGTGCCAGCAGGCGAATCTACCGGGACAGGGTTATCGGTACAGAGACCCAGTACTTC. This sequence encodes CASRRIYRDRVIGTETQYF.